This T cell receptor beta chain is drawn from a study of cytomegalovirus exposure and HLA in healthy donors. The CDR3 is 17 residues long. V dropped 1 base and J dropped 5; count of bases not matched to a gene: 13. Germline V gene data show CDR1 as SGHTA and CDR2 as FQGNSA. This clone was recorded once. It was with 60 Vbeta and 13 Jbeta primers that the PCR ran. The table came from immunoSEQ multiplex PCR; TCRdb's copy has only in-frame clones and leaves some out. The repertoire holds about 140,000 clones, with roughly 86% as singletons. Sequencing was carried out using PBMCs. The V call is TRBV7-2, the J call TRBJ2-5; TRBD2 matches at 7 bases. This TCR was sampled from a woman aged 40 to 50 in good health and CMV-seronegative. CDR3 in amino acids: CASSLGYRGGGGETQYF. CDR3 coding DNA: TGTGCCAGCAGCTTAGGCTACCGTGGCGGGGGAGGTGAGACCCAGTACTTC.